Shown below are 27 T cell receptor beta chains from a single sample sequenced in a study of blood T cells in healthy people across ages. Sample-barcoded 5' priming and a J-beta primer mix drove a second PCR of roughly 6 to 12 cycles. Each CDR3 protein gets one entry after TCRdb re-called the 5' RACE reads with MiXCR. The sample lists 700,000 to 900,000 distinct CDR3 sequences, roughly 25% seen once, with 3% in the top ten. This sample also belongs to another study, concerning T cells of mothers and their children.

The sequencing input was blood. The receptors derive from a boy younger than 18 in good health.

The chain joins TRBV14 to TRBJ2-3; D tentatively fits TRBD1 or TRBD2 (6 bases each). V lost 3 bases, J lost 4 bases, and 17 bases lay in between. This CDR3 has 16 residues. From germline, CDR1 is SGHDN and CDR2 FVKESK. Here the CDR3 reads CASSQFLAGGPDTQYF. CDR3 nucleotide sequence: TGTGCCAGCAGCCAGTTCCTAGCTGGGGGGCCAGATACGCAGTATTTT.

As regards this clonotype: At one of its ends the junction is not consistent with the germline gene, which may arise from a read error. The chain couples TRBV27 to TRBJ1-4; D is undetermined. In germline, CDR1 is MNHEY, CDR2 SMNVEV (reference sequence). The CDR3 extends over 16 amino acids. Here the CDR3 reads CASSPTRARNNEKLVF. In DNA form, the CDR3 reads TGTGCCAGCAGTCCGACTCGGGCCCGTAATAATGAAAAACTGGTTTTT.

The chain has TRBV12-3 or TRBV12-4 and TRBJ2-5; 10 nucleotides agree with TRBD2. The J call may be wrong; the DNA end is better matched by TRBJ2-1. The CDR3 totals 17 residues. The CDR3 DNA reads TGTGCCAGCGGAGTCTACTCCGGGACTAGCGTTAAAAATGAGCAGTTCTTC. It is translated as CASGVYSGTSVKNEQFF.

The CDR3 spells CASSVMLGADEQYF. Written as DNA, the CDR3 is TGTGCCAGCAGCGTGATGTTGGGGGCGGACGAGCAGTACTTC. The gene calls are TRBV12-3 or TRBV12-4 and TRBJ2-7; possible D gene TRBD1, 6 bases. The CDR3 has 14 residues. With 6 bases removed from V and 5 bases from J, the gap between germline ends came to 17 bases.

This clonotype was counted only a few times. Compared with germline, one end of the junction differs, possibly owing to a read error. The chain joins TRBV6-6 to TRBJ2-7; perhaps D is TRBD1 or TRBD2 (5 bases each). The CDR3 totals 14 residues. The germline CDR1 and CDR2 sequences are MNHNY and SVGAGI (reference sequence). CDR3 in amino acids: CASSYSGVLGTLDF. In DNA form, the CDR3 reads TGTGCCAGCAGTTACTCGGGGGTGTTAGGGACCCTCGACTTC.

This clonotype was detected a few times. This rearrangement joins TRBV5-1 to TRBJ2-1; TRBD2 matches 12 bases. Germline V CDR1 and CDR2: SGHRS, YFSETQ. V shed 0 bases and J 6 bases; nucleotides not matched to a gene: 7. The CDR3 totals 17 residues. CDR3 sequence: CASSLALAGGPSNEQFF. In nucleotides, the CDR3 is TGCGCCAGCAGCTTGGCCCTAGCGGGGGGGCCTAGCAATGAGCAGTTCTTC.

About this clonotype itself: A read error is possible here, since a much larger clone lies one base away. This rearrangement joins TRBV5-5 to TRBJ2-1, with 8 positions matching TRBD2. V shed 0 bases and J 6 bases; nucleotides not matched to a gene: 5. The CDR3 sequence is 15 residues long. Germline V gene lookup returns CDR1 SGHKS and CDR2 YYEKEE (reference sequence). CDR3 sequence (DNA): TGTGCCAGCAGCTTGGGACTAGCGTTGAGCAATGAGCAGTTCTTC. Translation: CASSLGLALSNEQFF.

This clonotype was observed a few times. This chain links TRBV30 with TRBJ1-5; no clear D gene. V was pared by 1 base and J by 0 bases, with 10 bases between. The CDR3 runs 15 residues. CDR1 and CDR2 from the germline V gene are GTSNPN and SVGIG (reference sequence). The CDR3 DNA sequence: TGTGCCTGGAGTGCCGGGGTCCCTAGCAATCAGCCCCAGCATTTT. Protein: CAWSAGVPSNQPQHF.

This clonotype was recorded a few times. With a much larger clone just one base away, this may be a read error. This chain links TRBV28 with TRBJ2-5; 7 nucleotides line up with TRBD1. Gene TRBJ2-7 matches the end of the DNA better, so the J call may be wrong. CDR1 is MDHEN, CDR2 SYDVKM, per germline. The CDR3 contains 13 residues. CDR3 loop: CASSRDSTYEQYF. CDR3 bases: TGTGCCAGCAGCCGGGACAGCACCTACGAGCAGTACTTC.

The chain uses TRBV6-6 and TRBJ1-5, with D tentatively TRBD1 (5 bases). Trimming stripped 6 bases from V and 1 base from J, with 13 bases between. The CDR3 has 15 amino acids. Germline V gives CDR1 MNHNY, CDR2 SVGAGI (reference sequence). CDR3 sequence: CASRPQGGSNQPQHF. In DNA form, the CDR3 reads TGTGCCAGCAGGCCCCAGGGAGGCAGCAATCAGCCCCAGCATTTT.

V usage is TRBV7-6 and J usage is TRBJ1-1; TRBD1 matches 7 bases. Germline V CDR1 and CDR2: SGHVS, FNYEAQ. Trimming at V came to 2 bases and at J to 5 bases, leaving 5 bases not matched to a gene. This CDR3 spans 14 amino acids. CDR3: CASSLFQGGTEAFF. The CDR3 DNA reads as TGTGCCAGCAGCTTATTTCAGGGGGGGACTGAAGCTTTCTTT.

This clonotype turned up a few times. The V and J genes are TRBV29-1 and TRBJ2-5; D is perhaps TRBD2 (5 bases). This CDR3 spans 12 amino acids. Trimming took off 4 bases at V and 1 base at J, with 7 bases between the two ends. Germline V gene sequence: CDR1 SQVTM, CDR2 ANQGSEA. CDR3 coding DNA: TGCAGCGTTGGAGGGCCCCAAGAGACCCAGTACTTC. It yields the protein CSVGGPQETQYF.

This clonotype appeared a few times. The chain recombines TRBV12-3 or TRBV12-4 with TRBJ2-5; no clear D. The end of the DNA fits TRBJ2-7 better, so the J call may be wrong. The CDR3 loop spans 13 amino acids. The CDR3 spells CASSPVAPYEQYF. The CDR3 DNA sequence: TGTGCCAGCAGCCCAGTGGCCCCCTACGAGCAGTACTTC.

This chain connects TRBV11-3 to TRBJ1-2; D is ambiguous. Per the germline V gene, CDR1 is SGHNT and CDR2 is YENEEA. This CDR3 comprises 16 residues. V gave up 3 bases and J gave up 0 bases, with 14 bases separating them. In DNA, the CDR3 is TGTGCCAGCAGCTTTGAAAGAGGCCGAGCTAACTATGGCTACACCTTC. This codes for CASSFERGRANYGYTF.

The chain is built from TRBV2 and TRBJ1-5; 8 nucleotides agree with TRBD1. CDR1 and CDR2 (germline): SNHLY, FYNNEI. The CDR3 is 14 amino acids. Trimming took 5 bases from V and 7 from J; bases not matched to a gene: 7. The CDR3 reads CASSLDREEQPQHF. The DNA of the CDR3 is TGTGCCAGCAGTTTGGACAGGGAAGAGCAGCCCCAGCATTTT.

This rearrangement joins TRBV20-1 to TRBJ1-2; D ambiguous. V gave up 1 base and J gave up 3 bases, with 12 bases separating them. CDR1 DFQATT and CDR2 SNEGSKA come from the germline V gene (reference sequence). The CDR3 consists of 14 residues. The CDR3 region is CSARALYLDYGYTF. The CDR3 nucleotides read TGCAGTGCTAGAGCACTGTATTTGGACTATGGCTACACCTTC.

This clonotype was counted only a few times. The V call is TRBV27, the J call TRBJ1-2; 10 nucleotides match TRBD1. Per germline, CDR1 MNHEY and CDR2 SMNVEV (reference sequence). V lost 5 bases to trimming and J lost 3 bases; unmatched junction nucleotides: 6. CDR3 size: 15 residues. CDR3 bases: TGTGCCAGCAGTCAGAGGACAGGGGGTGACTATGGCTACACCTTC. It encodes CASSQRTGGDYGYTF.

This chain connects TRBV6-2 or TRBV6-3 to TRBJ2-7; the D is unclear. The CDR3 runs 12 residues. The germline V and J ends were trimmed by 4 bases and 3 bases, with 7 bases remaining between them. The V gene's germline CDR1 is MNHEY and CDR2 SVGEGT. The CDR3 nucleotides are TGTGCCAGCAGTTTTCCAGTCTACGAGCAGTACTTC. Translating gives CASSFPVYEQYF.

V is TRBV4-1 and J is TRBJ1-6; 7 nucleotides agree with TRBD1. Per the germline V gene, CDR1 is MGHRA and CDR2 is YSYEKL. The length of the CDR3 is 17 residues. J gave up 4 bases and V 1 base, and 7 bases lay outside the gene matches. CDR3 nucleotides: TGCGCCAGCAGCCAAGGGGGAGGGGGCCGGTATAATTCACCCCTCCACTTT. It yields the protein CASSQGGGGRYNSPLHF.

The V gene is TRBV12-5, the J gene TRBJ1-1; no definite D call. The germline CDR1 and CDR2 sequences are LGHNT and FRNRAP. V dropped 5 bases and J dropped 5 bases, with 15 bases sitting between them. The CDR3 is 14 residues long. The chain's CDR3 is CASGLARSITEAFF. In nucleotides, the CDR3 is TGTGCTAGTGGTCTGGCCCGGTCCATAACTGAAGCTTTCTTT.

The chain recombines TRBV20-1 with TRBJ2-5, with unresolved D. Trimming took off 5 bases at V and 4 bases at J, with 5 bases between the two ends. The CDR3 covers 10 residues. Germline CDR1 and CDR2: DFQATT and SNEGSKA (reference sequence). The CDR3: CSAAAETQYF. CDR3 bases: TGCAGTGCTGCGGCAGAGACCCAGTACTTC.

The gene calls are TRBV4-1 and TRBJ1-2; a weak D match, TRBD1 (5 bases). This CDR3 contains 17 residues. CDR1 is MGHRA and CDR2 is YSYEKL in the germline V gene. V lost 1 base and J lost 3, with 18 bases in between. This chain's CDR3 is CASSQVRSGQGYYGYTF. CDR3 nucleotides: TGCGCCAGCAGCCAAGTCCGCTCGGGGCAGGGCTACTATGGCTACACCTTC.

This clonotype showed up just a few times. The chain employs TRBV19 and TRBJ1-1; D unclear. Trimming cost V 4 bases and J 3 bases, with 15 bases left between them. From germline, CDR1 is LNHDA and CDR2 SQIVND (reference sequence). The CDR3 covers 15 residues. The DNA for the CDR3 is TGTGCCAGTAGTAGAAACCCGACGGTGTACACTGAAGCTTTCTTT. This sequence encodes CASSRNPTVYTEAFF.

The chain links TRBV7-2 to TRBJ2-1; 12 bases map to TRBD2. The V gene's germline CDR1 is SGHTA and CDR2 FQGNSA. The J segment lost 3 bases and the V segment lost 2 bases, leaving 8 bases of the junction unmatched. The CDR3 runs to 18 residues. The CDR3 loop is CASSLPGTSGSSYNEQFF. The CDR3 nucleotides read TGTGCCAGCAGCTTACCCGGGACTAGCGGGTCTAGCTACAATGAGCAGTTCTTC.

This chain joins TRBV7-2 and TRBJ1-4; possible D gene TRBD1, 5 bases. Looked up from germline, CDR1 is SGHTA and CDR2 is FQGNSA. The CDR3 is 16 residues long. The V gene lost 4 bases and the J gene lost 5 bases, with 17 bases spanning the gap. The CDR3 DNA is TGTGCCAGCAGCTCCCGGGGCGGGGCCCAAAATGAAAAACTGTTTTTT. This codes for CASSSRGGAQNEKLFF.

There are a few counts of this clonotype. This CDR3 reads CAIRLTGGNEQYF. CDR3 nucleotide sequence: TGTGCCATCCGCTTGACAGGGGGCAACGAGCAGTACTTC. The V and J genes are TRBV6-1 and TRBJ2-5; 10 bases agree with TRBD1. TRBJ2-7 explains the end of the DNA better; the J call may be wrong. Germline V gene data show CDR1 as MNHNS and CDR2 as SASEGT. This CDR3 contains 13 residues.

The chain combines TRBV7-9 with TRBJ2-5; D is undetermined. The germline gives CDR1 SEHNR, CDR2 FQNEAQ (reference sequence). V gave up 3 bases and J gave up 4 bases, with 18 bases separating them. This CDR3 contains 16 residues. The CDR3, as DNA: TGTGCCAGCAGCTTTTCGGGCCTCAGATTGCTAGAGACCCAGTACTTC. The encoded protein is CASSFSGLRLLETQYF.